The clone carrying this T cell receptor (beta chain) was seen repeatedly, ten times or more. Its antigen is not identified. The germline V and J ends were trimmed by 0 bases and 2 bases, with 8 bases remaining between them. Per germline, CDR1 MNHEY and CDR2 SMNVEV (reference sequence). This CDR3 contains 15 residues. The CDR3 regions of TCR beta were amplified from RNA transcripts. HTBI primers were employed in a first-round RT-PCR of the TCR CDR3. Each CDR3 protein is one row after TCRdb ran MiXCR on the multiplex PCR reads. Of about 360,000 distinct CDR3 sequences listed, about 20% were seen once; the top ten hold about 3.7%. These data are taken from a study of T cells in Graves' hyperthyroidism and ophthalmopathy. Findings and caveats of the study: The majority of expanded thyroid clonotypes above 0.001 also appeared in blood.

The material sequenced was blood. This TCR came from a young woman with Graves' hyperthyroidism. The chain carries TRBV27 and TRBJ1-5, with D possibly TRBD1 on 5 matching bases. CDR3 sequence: CASSLSLGGNQPQHF. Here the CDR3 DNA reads TGTGCCAGCAGTTTATCTCTGGGGGGCAATCAGCCCCAGCATTTT.